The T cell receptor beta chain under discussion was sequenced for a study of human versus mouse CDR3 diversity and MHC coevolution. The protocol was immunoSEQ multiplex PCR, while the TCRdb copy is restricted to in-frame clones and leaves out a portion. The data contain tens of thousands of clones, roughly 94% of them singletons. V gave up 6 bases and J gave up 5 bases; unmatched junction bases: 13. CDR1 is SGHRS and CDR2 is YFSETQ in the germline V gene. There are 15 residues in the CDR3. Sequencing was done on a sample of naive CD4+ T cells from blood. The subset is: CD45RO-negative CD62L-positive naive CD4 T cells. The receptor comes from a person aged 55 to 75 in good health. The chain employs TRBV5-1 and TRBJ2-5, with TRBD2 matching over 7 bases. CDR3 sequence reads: CASNEERGRGETQYF. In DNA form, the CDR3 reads TGCGCCAGCAATGAGGAGCGGGGCCGGGGGGAGACCCAGTACTTC. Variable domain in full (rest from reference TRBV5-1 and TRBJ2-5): KAGVTQTPRYLIKTRGQQVTLSCSPISGHRSVSWYQQTPGQGLQFLFEYFSETQRNKGNFPGRFSGRQFSNSRSEMNVSTLELGDSALYLCASNEERGRGETQYFGPGTRLLVL.